These 32 T cell receptor beta chains share one sample of origin, sequenced in a study of cytomegalovirus exposure and HLA in healthy donors. A multiplex PCR was run with 60 Vbeta primers and 13 Jbeta primers. The assay was immunoSEQ multiplex PCR, and TCRdb's table has in-frame clones only and misses some. The sample carries about 140,000 clones, approximately 71% recorded once. Sequenced material: PBMCs. The origin of the receptors is a man aged 40-55 years in good health and CMV-seronegative.

This clone was recorded many times. This chain links TRBV6-5 with TRBJ1-4; D unresolved. Germline CDR1 and CDR2: MNHEY and SVGAGI. V lost 4 bases to trimming and J lost 4 bases, with 7 bases between them. The CDR3 is made up of 13 amino acids. For the CDR3, the DNA is TGTGCCAGCAGTTCGACTGTTAATGAAAAACTGTTTTTT. Its translation: CASSSTVNEKLFF.

This chain uses TRBV11-3 with TRBJ1-1, with D possibly matching TRBD1 (5 bases). There are 13 residues in the CDR3. Looked up from germline, CDR1 is SGHNT and CDR2 is YENEEA. V was pared by 5 bases and J by 5 bases, with 12 bases between. CDR3 DNA sequence: TGTGCCAGCAGCCGGGTCGGGGGGACTGAAGCTTTCTTT. This translates into CASSRVGGTEAFF.

This clone came up once. The chain carries TRBV2 and TRBJ1-2, with 9 bases aligning to TRBD1. Trimming at V came to 6 bases and at J to 3 bases, leaving 8 bases not matched to a gene. The CDR3 consists of 15 residues. Germline V gene sequence: CDR1 SNHLY, CDR2 FYNNEI. The CDR3: CASRAGQGPYYGYTF. For the CDR3, the DNA is TGTGCCAGCAGGGCCGGACAGGGGCCCTACTATGGCTACACCTTC.

V gene TRBV30 combines with J gene TRBJ2-3; 8 bases fit TRBD2. The V segment lost 0 bases and the J segment 1 base; nucleotides outside the gene matches: 3. Germline V gene sequence: CDR1 GTSNPN, CDR2 SVGIG (reference sequence). CDR3 size: 15 residues. The CDR3, as DNA: TGTGCCTGGAGTGTCCCTAGCGGGCGCACAGATACGCAGTATTTT. Protein product: CAWSVPSGRTDTQYF.

The chain has TRBV9 and TRBJ2-5, with 7 bases lining up with TRBD1. V lost 3 bases, J lost 1 base, and 3 bases stayed unmatched. The CDR3 length is 14 residues. The germline V gene encodes CDR1 SGDLS and CDR2 YYNGEE. CDR3: CASSGGQSQETQYF. The CDR3 coding sequence is TGTGCCAGCAGCGGGGGACAGAGCCAAGAGACCCAGTACTTC. The full variable domain, its missing parts supplied by reference TRBV9 and TRBJ2-5, is DSGVTQTPKHLITATGQRVTLRCSPRSGDLSVYWYQQSLDQGLQFLIQYYNGEERAKGNILERFSAQQFPDLHSELNLSSLELGDSALYFCASSGGQSQETQYFGPGTRLLVL.

The V gene is TRBV19, the J gene TRBJ1-2, with D possibly being TRBD1 (6 bases). The germline V and J ends were trimmed by 4 bases and 3 bases, with 15 bases remaining between them. Germline V gene sequence: CDR1 LNHDA, CDR2 SQIVND (reference sequence). The CDR3 length is 15 residues. CDR3 in DNA: TGTGCCAGTAGTACTGGACAGCGGTCCCACTATGGCTACACCTTC. It translates to CASSTGQRSHYGYTF. The variable domain in full, completed from reference TRBV19 and TRBJ1-2, reads DGGITQSPKYLFRKEGQNVTLSCEQNLNHDAMYWYRQDPGQGLRLIYYSQIVNDFQKGDIAEGYSVSREKKESFPLTVTSAQKNPTAFYLCASSTGQRSHYGYTFGSGTRLTVV.

The chain carries TRBV19 and TRBJ1-1, with 7 bases fitting TRBD1. Germline V lookup: CDR1 LNHDA, CDR2 SQIVND (reference sequence). The CDR3 has 13 amino acids. With V trimmed by 9 bases and J by 4 bases, 8 bases remained unmatched. The CDR3 loop is CASSQGQVTEAFF. The CDR3 DNA follows: TGTGCCAGCTCACAGGGGCAGGTCACTGAAGCTTTCTTT.

This clone was seen only a few times. The V gene is TRBV2, the J gene TRBJ1-1; tentative D call: TRBD1 (6 bases). With 5 bases removed from V and 8 bases from J, the gap between germline ends came to 12 bases. CDR1 and CDR2 from the germline V gene are SNHLY and FYNNEI. This CDR3 region has 12 residues. CDR3 coding DNA: TGTGCCAGCAGTTTAGAACAGGGCGAAGCTTTCTTT. Residues: CASSLEQGEAFF.

The chain couples TRBV7-2 to TRBJ2-7; D is ambiguous. Trimming cost V 3 bases and J 3 bases, with 3 bases left between them. CDR3 size: 11 residues. Germline V CDR1 and CDR2: SGHTA, FQGNSA. CDR3 sequence reads: CASSFYYEQYF. CDR3 nucleotide sequence: TGTGCCAGCAGCTTTTACTACGAGCAGTACTTC.

This clone came up a few times. The V call is TRBV4-1, the J call TRBJ1-1; the D gene is possibly TRBD1 (5 bases). The CDR3 consists of 14 residues. Germline CDR1 MGHRA, CDR2 YSYEKL. Trimming shortened V by 4 bases and J by 7 bases, and 16 bases separated the two germline ends. The CDR3 DNA reads TGCGCCAGCAGCCGATCTTATACAGGCGGTGAAGCTTTCTTT. Amino acids: CASSRSYTGGEAFF.

The rearrangement joins TRBV6-5 to TRBJ1-1; possibly TRBD1 for D (6 bases). The CDR3 is 14 residues long. Germline-derived CDR1 and CDR2 are MNHEY and SVGAGI. V was shortened by 4 bases and J by 6 bases, with 15 bases between the two germline ends. CDR3 DNA sequence: TGTGCCAGCAGTTCACAGACAGGACTCGCTGAAGCTTTCTTT. Protein sequence: CASSSQTGLAEAFF.

CDR3 in DNA: TGTGCCAGCAGCTTAGTGGGACAGAACACAGATACGCAGTATTTT. The encoded protein is CASSLVGQNTDTQYF. The chain joins TRBV7-9 to TRBJ2-3, with TRBD1 matching 7 bases. The V and J ends lost 1 base and 2 bases, in that order; junction bases with no gene match: 3. This CDR3 region has 15 residues. CDR1 and CDR2 from the germline V gene are SEHNR and FQNEAQ (reference sequence).

In its sample, this clone was seen a few times. This chain joins TRBV7-3 and TRBJ1-1, with D unresolved. CDR3 length: 13 residues. The V gene lost 6 bases and the J gene lost 5 bases, with 13 bases spanning the gap. Per germline, CDR1 SGHTA and CDR2 FQGTGA. The DNA of the CDR3 is TGTGCCAGCAGTGGCAGCGTAAGGACTGAAGCTTTCTTT. Translated, it gives CASSGSVRTEAFF. The complete variable domain, with remaining parts taken from reference TRBV7-3 and TRBJ1-1, reads GAGVSQTPSNKVTEKGKYVELRCDPISGHTALYWYRQSLGQGPEFLIYFQGTGAADDSGLPNDRFFAVRPEGSVSTLKIQRTERGDSAVYLCASSGSVRTEAFFGQGTRLTVV.

This clone was seen a handful of times. The chain recombines TRBV6-1 with TRBJ1-5; 9 positions match TRBD1. The CDR3 sequence is 14 residues long. V lost 7 bases and J lost 5; bases outside the gene matches: 6. CDR1 is MNHNS and CDR2 is SASEGT in the germline V gene. CDR3 DNA: TGTGCCAGCACCAAGGACAGGGGCTATCAGCCCCAGCATTTT. Translated, it gives CASTKDRGYQPQHF.

The rearrangement joins TRBV6-6 to TRBJ1-1, with 8 bases identical to TRBD1. The CDR3 is made up of 15 amino acids. Germline lookup yields CDR1 MNHNY and CDR2 SVGAGI (reference sequence). V lost 10 bases to trimming and J lost 7 bases; unmatched junction nucleotides: 17. Written as DNA, the CDR3 is TGTGCCACCTATAGATGGGACAGGACACAAGTTGAAGCTTTCTTT. This encodes CATYRWDRTQVEAFF.

The chain is built from TRBV18 and TRBJ2-7; 10 nucleotides align to TRBD1. Per germline, CDR1 KGHSH and CDR2 LQKENI. The CDR3 contains 15 residues. J gave up 6 bases and V 0 bases, and 5 bases lay outside the gene matches. CDR3 protein: CASSPPTDRGGEQYF. The CDR3 DNA is TGTGCCAGCTCACCACCGACGGACAGGGGGGGCGAGCAGTACTTC.

The chain joins TRBV28 to TRBJ1-1, with D unresolved. This CDR3 has 13 amino acids. Germline V gene lookup returns CDR1 MDHEN and CDR2 SYDVKM. The ends were cut back, 6 bases at V and 7 bases at J, with 15 bases in the middle. CDR3 nucleotide sequence: TGTGCCAGCAGCTCCATGGTAGAGAGTGAAGCTTTCTTT. Protein: CASSSMVESEAFF.

V usage is TRBV5-4 and J usage is TRBJ2-5, with 8 bases fitting TRBD2. Germline CDR1 SGHNT, CDR2 YYREEE (reference sequence). The CDR3 runs 16 residues. Trimming took 0 bases from V and 4 from J; bases not matched to a gene: 8. The CDR3 DNA sequence: TGTGCCAGCAGCTTGGAACTCGGGGGGGCAGGAGAGACCCAGTACTTC. Translation: CASSLELGGAGETQYF.

This clone turned up a few times. V gene TRBV7-9 combines with J gene TRBJ1-1, with 8 bases lining up with TRBD1. The CDR3 has 13 residues. CDR1 is SEHNR and CDR2 is FQNEAQ in the germline V gene (reference sequence). Unmatched junction bases numbered 3, after V lost 4 bases and J lost 5 bases. CDR3 coding DNA: TGTGCCAGCAGCTCGACAGGGGCAACTGAAGCTTTCTTT. Translation: CASSSTGATEAFF.

This chain uses TRBV7-9 with TRBJ1-4, with 9 bases identical to TRBD1. This CDR3 is 18 amino acids long. Trimming took 5 bases from V and 8 from J; bases not matched to a gene: 18. Germline CDR1 is SEHNR and CDR2 is FQNEAQ (reference sequence). The CDR3 region has the DNA TGTGCCAGCAGCCCAACCCCAGAAGTACAGGGGGCATGGGAAAAACTGTTTTTT. Protein: CASSPTPEVQGAWEKLFF.

V is TRBV5-1 and J is TRBJ2-7, with D perhaps TRBD2 (6 bases). The germline V gene encodes CDR1 SGHRS and CDR2 YFSETQ. The CDR3 extends over 17 amino acids. Trimming shortened V by 0 bases and J by 5 bases, and 21 bases separated the two germline ends. The DNA of the CDR3 is TGCGCCAGCAGCTTGGATCCTGGGACTGCAGGGTCGCACGAGCAGTACTTC. As protein: CASSLDPGTAGSHEQYF.

The V call is TRBV19, the J call TRBJ2-2; 9 nucleotides agree with TRBD2. The CDR3 sequence is 15 residues long. In germline, CDR1 is LNHDA, CDR2 SQIVND (reference sequence). V shed 7 bases and J 4 bases; nucleotides not matched to a gene: 7. CDR3: CASTLAGMFTGELFF. CDR3 in DNA: TGTGCCAGTACGCTAGCGGGGATGTTCACCGGGGAGCTGTTTTTT. Using reference TRBV19 and TRBJ2-2 for the parts outside the CDR3, the full variable domain is DGGITQSPKYLFRKEGQNVTLSCEQNLNHDAMYWYRQDPGQGLRLIYYSQIVNDFQKGDIAEGYSVSREKKESFPLTVTSAQKNPTAFYLCASTLAGMFTGELFFGEGSRLTVL.

The chain has TRBV19 and TRBJ2-2; 7 bases line up with TRBD2. Germline CDR1 reads LNHDA; CDR2 reads SQIVND (reference sequence). This CDR3 contains 16 residues. Unmatched junction bases numbered 10, after V lost 5 bases and J lost 4 bases. This CDR3 is CASSVGRVRSTGELFF. CDR3 bases: TGTGCCAGTAGTGTTGGGAGGGTTCGGAGCACCGGGGAGCTGTTTTTT.

As concerns this clone: Compared with germline, one end of the junction differs, possibly owing to a read error. Other nucleotide sequences in the sample specify the same CDR3. This sequence joins TRBV27 and TRBJ1-4; 7 positions match TRBD1. The CDR3 has 18 amino acids. Germline CDR1 is MNHEY and CDR2 is SMNVEV (reference sequence). CDR3 in amino acids: CASSLSSPYRGTNEKLFF. CDR3 bases: TGTGCCAGCAGTTTATCCTCGCCATACAGGGGCACTAATGAAAAACTATTTTTT.

In its sample, this clone was seen a few times. The chain employs TRBV11-2 and TRBJ2-7; D is perhaps TRBD2 (6 bases). Trimming took 1 base from V and 6 from J, leaving 13 bases between them. This CDR3 region has 14 residues. Germline CDR1 reads SGHAT; CDR2 reads FQNNGV. Here the CDR3 reads CASSLVGGAAEQYF. The CDR3 nucleotides read TGTGCCAGCAGCTTAGTGGGGGGAGCGGCCGAGCAGTACTTC.

This clone was recorded a few times. V is TRBV7-2 and J is TRBJ1-2; D may be TRBD1 (6 bases). The CDR3 consists of 15 residues. The germline V and J ends were trimmed by 7 bases and 0 bases, with 15 bases remaining between them. Germline CDR1 is SGHTA and CDR2 is FQGNSA. The CDR3 coding sequence is TGTGCCAGCACCAACCGCAGGGGCTCTAACTATGGCTACACCTTC. Protein sequence: CASTNRRGSNYGYTF. The complete variable domain, with remaining parts taken from reference TRBV7-2 and TRBJ1-2, reads GAGVSQSPSNKVTEKGKDVELRCDPISGHTALYWYRQSLGQGLEFLIYFQGNSAPDKSGLPSDRFSAERTGGSVSTLTIQRTQQEDSAVYLCASTNRRGSNYGYTFGSGTRLTVV.

This clone has just a few counts. The chain links TRBV11-2 to TRBJ1-2; 11 positions match TRBD1. V lost 5 bases and J lost 7; bases outside the gene matches: 15. The germline gives CDR1 SGHAT, CDR2 FQNNGV. This CDR3 spans 17 amino acids. The CDR3 nucleotides read TGTGCCAGCAGCCCTCCCGGACAGGGGGCCCGCGTATCTGGCTACACCTTC. Protein sequence: CASSPPGQGARVSGYTF.

The V gene is TRBV6-1, the J gene TRBJ1-5; D is ambiguous. Trimming took 8 bases from V and 0 from J, leaving 11 bases between them. Germline V gives CDR1 MNHNS, CDR2 SASEGT. This CDR3 has 14 residues. The CDR3 protein is CASFASYSNQPQHF. The CDR3 DNA reads as TGTGCCAGCTTCGCGAGTTATAGCAATCAGCCCCAGCATTTT.

The rearrangement uses TRBV28 and TRBJ1-1; no clear D. Looked up from germline, CDR1 is MDHEN and CDR2 is SYDVKM. The CDR3 totals 14 residues. Trimming took 5 bases from V and 1 from J, leaving 11 bases between them. The CDR3 protein is CASSPGGTNTEAFF. The CDR3 DNA reads TGTGCCAGCAGTCCGGGAGGTACGAACACTGAAGCTTTCTTT.

This clone appeared once. This rearrangement joins TRBV5-1 to TRBJ2-2; 9 nucleotides match TRBD1. V was clipped by 4 bases and J by 7 bases; unmatched bases: 11. CDR1 SGHRS and CDR2 YFSETQ come from the germline V gene. This CDR3 has 16 residues. The CDR3 here is CASSLQGASYGGELFF. DNA of the CDR3: TGCGCCAGCAGCCTACAGGGGGCTTCCTATGGCGGGGAGCTGTTTTTT.

This clone came up a few times. This chain connects TRBV5-6 to TRBJ2-7; 7 nucleotides agree with TRBD2. The CDR3 is 13 amino acids. V lost 6 bases to trimming and J lost 6 bases; unmatched junction nucleotides: 9. CDR1 is SGHDT, CDR2 YYEEEE, per germline. The CDR3 loop reads CASNYGGGGEQYF. CDR3 nucleotides: TGTGCCAGCAATTACGGCGGGGGTGGCGAGCAGTACTTC.

In its sample, this clone was seen a few times. The sample carries other DNA sequences with the same CDR3. The genes are TRBV5-1 and TRBJ2-7; 8 bases are shared with TRBD1. This CDR3 has 14 amino acids. The V and J ends lost 2 bases and 5 bases, in that order; junction bases with no gene match: 6. Germline V gene lookup returns CDR1 SGHRS and CDR2 YFSETQ. Here the CDR3 reads CASSLGQGRDEQYF. CDR3 in DNA: TGCGCCAGCAGCTTAGGACAGGGTCGGGACGAGCAGTACTTC.